This paragraph reports one T cell receptor beta chain. What it binds is not known. This PCR relied on a set of 60 Vbeta primers and 13 Jbeta primers. Clones were sequenced by immunoSEQ multiplex PCR, and TCRdb holds only the in-frame ones, with some missing. This repertoire shows roughly 100,000 clones, over 80% found once; its top ten account for about 6.9%. These data belong to a study of cytomegalovirus exposure and HLA in healthy donors. General study results and limits: V segments that were indistinguishable, TRBV6-2 and TRBV6-3 among them, were omitted from analysis.

Germline CDR1 and CDR2: MDHEN and SYDVKM. Germline trimming cut 5 bases from V and 2 bases from J; bases unmatched to any gene: 9. The CDR3 length is 16 residues. This chain links TRBV28 with TRBJ2-7, with 10 bases identical to TRBD2. This clonotype originated in a young man in good health and CMV-seropositive. Sequenced: PBMCs. The CDR3 DNA sequence: TGTGCCAGCAGTCTCTGGGTCAGCGGGGGGGCCTACGAGCAGTACTTC. Protein product: CASSLWVSGGAYEQYF. The complete variable domain, with remaining parts taken from reference TRBV28 and TRBJ2-7, reads DVKVTQSSRYLVKRTGEKVFLECVQDMDHENMFWYRQDPGLGLRLIYFSYDVKMKEKGDIPEGYSVSREKKERFSLILESASTNQTSMYLCASSLWVSGGAYEQYFGPGTRLTVT.